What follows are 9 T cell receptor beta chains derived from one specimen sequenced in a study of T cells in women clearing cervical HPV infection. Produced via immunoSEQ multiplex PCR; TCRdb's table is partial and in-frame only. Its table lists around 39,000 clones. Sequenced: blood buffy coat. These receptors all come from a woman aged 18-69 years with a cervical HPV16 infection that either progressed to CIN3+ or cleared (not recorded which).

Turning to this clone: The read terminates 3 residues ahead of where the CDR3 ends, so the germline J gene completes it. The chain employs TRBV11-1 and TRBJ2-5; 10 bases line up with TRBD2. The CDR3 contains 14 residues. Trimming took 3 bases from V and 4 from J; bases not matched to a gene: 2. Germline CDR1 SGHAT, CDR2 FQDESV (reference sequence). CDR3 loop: CASSFTSGVETQYF. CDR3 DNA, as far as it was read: TGTGCCAGCAGCTTCACTAGCGGGGTAGAGACC.

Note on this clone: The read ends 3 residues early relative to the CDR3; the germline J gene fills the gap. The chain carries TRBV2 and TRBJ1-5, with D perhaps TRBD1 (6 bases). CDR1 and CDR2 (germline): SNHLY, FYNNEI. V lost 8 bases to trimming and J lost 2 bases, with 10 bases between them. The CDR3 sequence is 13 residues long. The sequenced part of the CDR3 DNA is TGTGCCAGCTCCAGGGGCGGCAATCAGCCC. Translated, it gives CASSRGGNQP. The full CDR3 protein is CASSRGGNQPQHF. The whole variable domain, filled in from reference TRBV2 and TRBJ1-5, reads EPEVTQTPSHQVTQMGQEVILRCVPISNHLYFYWYRQILGQKVEFLVSFYNNEISEKSEIFDDQFSVERPDGSNFTLKIRSTKLEDSAMYFCASSRGGNQPQHFGDGTRLSIL.

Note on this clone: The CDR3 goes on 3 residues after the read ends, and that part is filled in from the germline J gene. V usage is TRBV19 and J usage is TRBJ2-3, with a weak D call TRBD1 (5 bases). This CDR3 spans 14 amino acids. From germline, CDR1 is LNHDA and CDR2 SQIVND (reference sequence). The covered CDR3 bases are TGTGCCAGTAGGGTCAGGGCCTCCAATCAGCCG. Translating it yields CASRVRASNQP. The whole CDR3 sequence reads CASRVRASNQPQYF.

CDR3 bases read: TGTGCCAGCTCGGGACTAGCGTTTGACGAG. Translation: CASSGLAFDE. From start to end, the CDR3 is CASSGLAFDEQYF. The chain links TRBV6-4 to TRBJ2-7; 10 bases map to TRBD2. The DNA ends 3 residues before the CDR3 does, and the rest of the CDR3 is filled in from the germline J gene. The CDR3 covers 13 residues. Trimming cost V 8 bases and J 5 bases; bases outside gene matches: 6. Germline CDR1 MRHNA, CDR2 SNTAGT.

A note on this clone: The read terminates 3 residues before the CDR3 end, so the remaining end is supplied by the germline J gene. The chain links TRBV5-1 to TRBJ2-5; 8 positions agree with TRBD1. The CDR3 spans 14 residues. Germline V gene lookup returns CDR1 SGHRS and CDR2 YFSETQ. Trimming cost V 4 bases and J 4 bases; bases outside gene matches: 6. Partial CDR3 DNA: TGCGCCAGCAGCACGGGACAGGCCCCAGAGACC. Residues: CASSTGQAPET. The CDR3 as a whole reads CASSTGQAPETQYF.

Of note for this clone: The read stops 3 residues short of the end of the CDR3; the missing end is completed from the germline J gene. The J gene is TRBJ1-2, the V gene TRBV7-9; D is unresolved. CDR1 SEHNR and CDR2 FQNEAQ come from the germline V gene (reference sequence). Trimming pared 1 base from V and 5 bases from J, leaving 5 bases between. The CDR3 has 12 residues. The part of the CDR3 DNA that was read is TGTGCCAGCAGCTTAGGCGGGTATGGC. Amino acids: CASSLGGYG. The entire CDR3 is CASSLGGYGYTF.

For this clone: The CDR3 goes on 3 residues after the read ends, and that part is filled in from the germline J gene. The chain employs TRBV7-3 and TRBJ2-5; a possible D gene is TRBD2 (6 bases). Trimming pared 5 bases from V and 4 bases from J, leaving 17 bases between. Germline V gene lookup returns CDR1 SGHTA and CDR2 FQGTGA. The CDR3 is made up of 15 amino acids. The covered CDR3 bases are TGTGCCAGCAGCCCCGCCGGCGGCGGGGTAGAGACC. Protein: CASSPAGGGVET. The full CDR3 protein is CASSPAGGGVETQYF.

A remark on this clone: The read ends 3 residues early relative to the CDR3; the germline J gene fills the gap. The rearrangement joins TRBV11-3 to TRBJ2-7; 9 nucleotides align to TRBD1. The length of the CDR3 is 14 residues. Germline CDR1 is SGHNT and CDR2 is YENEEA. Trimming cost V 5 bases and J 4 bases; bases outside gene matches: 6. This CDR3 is CASSLPGQGYEQYF. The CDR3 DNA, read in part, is TGTGCCAGCAGCCTTCCGGGACAGGGTTACGAG.

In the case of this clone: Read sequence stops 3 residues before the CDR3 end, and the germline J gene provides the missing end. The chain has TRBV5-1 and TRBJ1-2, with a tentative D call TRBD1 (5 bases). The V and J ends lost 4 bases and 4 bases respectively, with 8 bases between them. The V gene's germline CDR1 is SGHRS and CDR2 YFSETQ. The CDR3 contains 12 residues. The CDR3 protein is CASSRDSYGYTF. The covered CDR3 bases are TGCGCCAGCAGCCGAGACAGCTATGGC.